Listed below are T cell receptor beta chains from one sample, sequenced in a study of T cell responses to AZD1222 COVID-19 vaccine. Clones were sequenced by immunoSEQ multiplex PCR, and TCRdb holds only the in-frame ones, with some missing. The sample contains under 150,000 clones, 85% to 95% of which appear only once. Source: peripheral blood, taken 28 days after the second AZD1222 dose. Receptor source: an adult who received the AZD1222 COVID-19 vaccine. Both conserved end residues are part of each CDR3. Fields, in order: D gene, V gene, J gene, clone size, CDR3 DNA, CDR3 protein. A D gene is named only where the DNA matches it firmly. The size entry is marked missing in some rows and otherwise reads once, few, many or a size class.

D: NA; V: TRBV28; J: TRBJ2-2; size: NA; DNA: TGTGCCAGCAGTTTCAAGCAGGGTGCGAACACCGGGGAGCTGTTTTTT; CDR3: CASSFKQGANTGELFF
D: NA; V: TRBV7-8; J: TRBJ1-1; size: NA; DNA: TGTGCCAGCAGCTCCCGAGACAGTGAAGCTTTCTTT; CDR3: CASSSRDSEAFF
D: NA; V: TRBV27; J: TRBJ1-1; size: NA; DNA: TGTGCCACACTTAAGGGGACTGAAGCTTTCTTT; CDR3: CATLKGTEAFF
D: NA; V: TRBV25-1; J: TRBJ1-1; size: few; DNA: TGTGCCAGCAGTGAATCTGTGGGGGCGGACACTGAAGCTTTCTTT; CDR3: CASSESVGADTEAFF
D: NA; V: TRBV9; J: TRBJ1-2; size: NA; DNA: TGTGCCAGCAGCGTAGGCAATCTCGCACCGAGCACCTTC; CDR3: CASSVGNLAPSTF
D: NA; V: TRBV7-2; J: TRBJ2-7; size: NA; DNA: TGTGCCAGCAGCCTCGTTGGGGGAGAATCCTACGAGCAGTACTTC; CDR3: CASSLVGGESYEQYF
D: NA; V: TRBV28; J: TRBJ1-3; size: NA; DNA: TGTGCCAGCAGTTTATCGGTTGGGGGGACCCGCACCATATATTTT; CDR3: CASSLSVGGTRTIYF
D: TRBD1; V: TRBV27; J: TRBJ2-7; size: NA; DNA: TGTGCCAGCAGTCCCTCGGGACAGTTTTCCTACGAGCAGTACTTC; CDR3: CASSPSGQFSYEQYF
D: NA; V: TRBV28; J: TRBJ2-3; size: NA; DNA: TGTGCCACTAGGGAGTCCTCGAATACGCAGTATTTT; CDR3: CATRESSNTQYF
D: TRBD1; V: TRBV7-6; J: TRBJ2-5; size: NA; DNA: TGTGCCAGCAGACATGGCACGGACAGGGTAGAGACCCAGTACTTC; CDR3: CASRHGTDRVETQYF
D: NA; V: TRBV30; J: TRBJ2-7; size: NA; DNA: TGTGCCTGGGCCAGGGGAGGCTACGAGCAGTACTTC; CDR3: CAWARGGYEQYF